The 2 T cell receptor beta chains below were found in one sample sequenced in a study of identical twins. One entry per CDR3 protein results from TCRdb running MiXCR on the 5' RACE reads. In the table there are 510,000 or so distinct CDR3 sequences, nearly 15% of which are singletons. The sample was also reused in another study, on yellow fever vaccine responses in identical twins.

Sample: CD4+ T cells sorted from blood. The origin of the receptors is a woman between 18 and 30 years old in good health.

V gene TRBV10-1 combines with J gene TRBJ1-1; D gene unclear. V gave up 0 bases and J gave up 3 bases, with 5 bases separating them. The CDR3 covers 13 residues. In germline, CDR1 is WNHNN, CDR2 SYGVQD (reference sequence). The CDR3: CASSESADTEAFF. The DNA for the CDR3 is TGCGCCAGCAGTGAGTCGGCAGACACTGAAGCTTTCTTT.

The CDR3 reads CASSKDPRSSYEQYF. CDR3 nucleotide sequence: TGTGCCAGCAGCAAGGACCCCAGGAGCTCCTACGAGCAGTACTTC. The chain carries TRBV12-3 or TRBV12-4 and TRBJ2-7; D is unclear. The CDR3 is 15 residues long. V was clipped by 6 bases and J by 0 bases, with 15 bases between them.